This T cell receptor (beta chain) was identified in a study of identical twins (dated by TCRdb to between 2015 and 2016). As for the study more broadly: To test whether fetal clonotypes persist, the study used deep sequencing on TCR alpha and beta repertoires from monozygotic twins, unrelated adults of various ages, and cord blood. To rule out contamination, replicate twin experiments were performed at different times with different library preparation protocols. Overall study results and their limits: A weaker excess of twin sharing was found in beta out-of-frame sequences because the signal-to-noise ratio was lowered by fewer shared sequences. Compared with coincidental sharing between unrelated individuals, an excess of low generation-probability sequences was observed among out-of-frame TCR alpha sequences shared between twins. Zero-insertion analyses could be partly confounded by invariant T cells such as MAIT and iNKT, though diverse VJ usage argued against such confounding for most clonotypes. Recombination models systematically underestimated out-of-frame TCR alpha sharing in monozygotic twins but agreed with sharing between unrelated individuals. Because the same donors could not be followed over many years, the conclusions depended on cross-sectional statistical analysis. Abundant cord blood beta clonotypes carried fewer insertions; young adult naive repertoires showed a weaker similar trend, while memory repertoires showed none.

The CDR3 runs 13 amino acids, cysteine and phenylalanine included. Only the CDR3 part of the read is kept: 39 bases, read in frame from the first base. Relative to germline, V is 5 bases shorter and J is 8 bases shorter, with 12 bases between their ends. CDR1 and CDR2 were assigned from the germline V gene as SNHLY and FYNNEI. Every donor in the study was a healthy Caucasian. The twin cohort consisted of three pairs of female monozygotic twins, all aged 18 to 29 years. RNA for TCR libraries was isolated from peripheral blood mononuclear cells. As concerns this clonotype: Its antigen is still unknown. Base qualities are missing; no much larger clone stands one base away.

Library creation used 5' RACE. Sequencing instrument: Illumina HiSeq 2000. Template switching introduced a universal primer binding site; the final cDNA contained a unique molecular identifier, enabling accurate counting of TCR cDNA molecules. Specific primers in the conserved constant-segment region were used to synthesize first-strand cDNA for the TCR alpha and beta chains. To control for contamination, every cDNA library was double barcoded, receiving both a SMART-Mk sample barcode and Illumina barcodes. TruSeq adapter sequences, together with Illumina sample barcodes, were added in two successive PCR steps. The Illumina HiSeq platform was used with custom primers to sequence TCR alpha and beta cDNA libraries. The authors' analysis ran thus. Unique molecular identifiers were extracted from raw reads with MiGEC, and CDR3 positions were determined with MiXCR. For each individual, recombination models were inferred using an EM algorithm with the repgenHMM and IGoR tools. Shared clonotype analysis was performed with the tcR package in R, normalizing sharing by the product of cloneset sizes. To study raw recombination free of thymic and clonal selection effects, out-of-frame nonproductive sequences were analyzed. The public reads were reprocessed in TCRdb via fastp at Q25 and MiXCR, keeping in-frame beta chains. Rows with one shared CDR3 protein collapse into an entry with the most common genes and DNA. The V and J calls were determined by TCRdb, not by the authors. Recorded for this sample are more than 600,000 distinct CDR3 sequences; about 20% of them occurred a single time. The top ten hold approximately 14% of the sample.

The same sample was also used in a study of T cells expressing NK-cell markers. The second study, in turn, reports: In sorted CD3+CD56+NKG2C+, CD3+CD56+NKG2C- and CD3+CD56-NKG2C+ T-cell subsets from several donors, TCR beta-chain repertoires were profiled. Among the eight sequenced donors, seven were HCMV-seropositive and one was HCMV-seronegative. To restrict sorting to alphabetaTCR-expressing T cells, an anti-gammadeltaTCR antibody was added in several experiments. In several donors, the dominant CD3+CD56+NKG2C+ clonotypes were found to rank among the top 10 CD8+ clonotypes and to make up roughly 1.0-7.5% of CD8+ T cells. Those dominant clonotypes were again the most abundant among CD3+CD56-NKG2C+ cells in a handful of donors, at roughly 25-65%. Whether the expanded NKG2C-expressing T cell clones were specific for HCMV antigens was left unclear. The study sequenced eight donors, all healthy volunteers chosen at random: three men and five women. To determine HCMV serostatus, a commercial ELISA kit was used to detect HCMV-specific IgG in serum. For six donors, bulk peripheral blood T-cell repertoires were additionally sequenced from unsorted PBMC. MIGEC was used to demultiplex reads and group reads by UMI, and MiTCR was used to assemble and quantify clonotypes. To exclude erroneous sequences, any TCR cDNA sequence not supported by at least two reads was discarded. The tcR package was used for downstream repertoire analysis, with clonotypes matched between fractions based on CDR3 nucleotide sequence plus V segment. Antigen specificity was annotated against VDJdb with VDJmatch, allowing one amino acid substitution in CDR3.

Material: PBMCs. This chain joins TRBV2 to TRBJ1-4; the D gene remains uncertain. This clonotype was obtained from a woman younger than 30 in good health. Here is the DNA: TGTGCCAGCAGTCCGAGAAGCGGGGAAAAACTGTTTTTT. Protein translation: CASSPRSGEKLFF.